The rows below give T cell receptor beta chains drawn from one sample of a study of CD8 T cells in ankylosing spondylitis. TCRdb re-called the 5' RACE reads with MiXCR, one entry per CDR3 protein. Of 200,000 to 250,000 distinct CDR3 sequences in the sample, 7.3% were seen once. Sequenced material: blood, either unsorted or a sorted T cell fraction (not recorded which). These receptors all stem from a male donor with ankylosing spondylitis. The CDR3 runs from the conserved cysteine through the conserved F or W. The D gene is left open where the match is weak. Clone size is given for some rows only: seen once, a few or many times, or a class if the clone is expanded.

J,V,D,size,DNA,CDR3
TRBJ2-1,TRBV5-6,-,few,TGTGCCAGCAGCTTGGCTACCTTAACAGGATACTACAATGAGCAGTTCTTC,CASSLATLTGYYNEQFF
TRBJ2-2,TRBV10-3,-,many,TGTGCCATCAGTGGCAGGGAACGGAACACCGGGGAGCTGTTTTTT,CAISGRERNTGELFF
TRBJ1-5,TRBV4-2,-,many,TGTGCCAGCAGCCAAACAGGGAGCCGACTTCAGCCCCAGCATTTT,CASSQTGSRLQPQHF
TRBJ1-4,TRBV9,-,many,TGTGCCAGCAGCGCCGACGTTCCTCCTTGGGAAAAACTGTTTTTT,CASSADVPPWEKLFF
TRBJ1-3,TRBV6-1,TRBD1,many,TGTGCCAGCAGCCAGAAACAGGGGTGGGGAAACACCATATATTTT,CASSQKQGWGNTIYF
TRBJ2-7,TRBV6-6,TRBD1,many,TGTGCCACCACAGGGGTTGTCTACGAGCAGTACTTC,CATTGVVYEQYF
TRBJ2-5,TRBV6-5,TRBD2,many,TGTGCCAGCAGTTACTCGCCACCGAGGAGCGGGAGTGGTTCTAGGGAGACCCAGTACTTC,CASSYSPPRSGSGSRETQYF
TRBJ2-7,TRBV18,TRBD1,few,TGTGCCAGCTCACCAAGTAGAGGACAGGGGGTACGCGAGCAGTACTTC,CASSPSRGQGVREQYF
TRBJ2-1,TRBV3-1,TRBD1,many,TGTGCCAGCAGCCCCCCCCGGGGCAGGGGGATTTGGGAAGAGCAGTTCTTC,CASSPPRGRGIWEEQFF
TRBJ2-4,TRBV13,TRBD2,many,TGTGCCACCTCTCGGGGGGACATTCAGTACTTC,CATSRGDIQYF
TRBJ2-2,TRBV28,-,many,TGTGCCAGCACCATAGGAGGTTTCGGGGAGCTGTTTTTT,CASTIGGFGELFF
TRBJ2-5,TRBV20-1,-,-,TGCAGTGCTACCTTGGAGACCCAGTACTTC,CSATLETQYF
TRBJ2-7,TRBV10-3,-,many,TGTGCCATCAATCCAACGATCTACGAGCAGTACTTC,CAINPTIYEQYF
TRBJ1-1,TRBV9,TRBD1,many,TGTGCCAGCAGCGTAGCGTCAGGGGGCCGGACTGAAGCTTTCTTT,CASSVASGGRTEAFF
TRBJ2-7,TRBV20-1,-,many,TGCAGTGCTAGAGGGGCGGGACGACGGTCGTACAGGTCCTACGAGCAGTACTTC,CSARGAGRRSYRSYEQYF
TRBJ2-7,TRBV20-1,-,few,TGCAGTGCTATAGCTCTAGCGCAGACCTACGAGCAGTACTTC,CSAIALAQTYEQYF
TRBJ2-7,TRBV7-6,TRBD1,-,TGTGCCAGCAGCTATAGTTCGGGACAGGGGGCTGGCGAGCAGTACTTC,CASSYSSGQGAGEQYF
TRBJ2-1,TRBV4-3,-,many,TGCGCCAGCAGCCAAGGGACACCCGCAGCAAATGAGCAGTTCTTC,CASSQGTPAANEQFF
TRBJ2-5,TRBV4-2,-,many,TGTGCCAGCAGCCAAGATACCGGGAACGGTGAGACCCAGTACTTC,CASSQDTGNGETQYF
TRBJ2-7,TRBV7-9,-,few,TGTGCCAGCAGCTCTCCCGAGGGTTTTCGGGAGCAGTACTTC,CASSSPEGFREQYF
TRBJ2-1,TRBV7-9,-,-,TGTGCCAGCAGCTTTTGGAGGGATGAGCAGTTCTTC,CASSFWRDEQFF
TRBJ2-3,TRBV6-5,TRBD2,many,TGTGCCAGCAGCCTCTTAGCGGGAGGTGGTACAGATACGCAGTATTTT,CASSLLAGGGTDTQYF
TRBJ1-3,TRBV12-3/TRBV12-4,-,few,TGTGCCAGCTTAAGACTGAGCTCTGGAAACACCATATATTTT,CASLRLSSGNTIYF
TRBJ2-7,TRBV28,-,-,TGTGCCAGCAGTTCTAAGCGGGAGCAGTACTTC,CASSSKREQYF
TRBJ2-7,TRBV18,TRBD1,few,TGTGCCAGCTCATCCGACCGGGACAGGGATGGCGAGCAGTACTTC,CASSSDRDRDGEQYF
TRBJ2-2,TRBV12-3/TRBV12-4,-,many,TGTGCCAGCAGTTTACAGGGAACCGGGGAGCTGTTTTTT,CASSLQGTGELFF
TRBJ2-7,TRBV10-2,-,-,TGCGCCAGCAGTCCAGGGAACGAGCAGTACTTC,CASSPGNEQYF
TRBJ2-1,TRBV27,TRBD2,-,TGTGCCAGCAGTGTGGGACTACCTTACAATGAGCAGTTCTTC,CASSVGLPYNEQFF
TRBJ2-7,TRBV7-9,-,-,TGTGCCAGCAGCTTCCTGGGGGCCTACGAGCAGTACTTC,CASSFLGAYEQYF
TRBJ2-7,TRBV27,-,few,TGTGCCAGCAGCTTTAGCGGACTGGCCTACGAGCAGTACTTC,CASSFSGLAYEQYF
TRBJ2-3,TRBV10-3,-,many,TGTGCCATCAGTGTCGTTCAGGGAAAAGGCACAGATACGCAGTATTTT,CAISVVQGKGTDTQYF